The T cell receptor beta chain under discussion was sequenced for a study of identical twins. The study, taken as a whole, reports: Insertions were reduced in abundant cord blood beta clonotypes but not in memory repertoires. Invariant cells of the MAIT and iNKT types might have partly distorted the zero-insertion analyses.

This clonotype was counted between two and nine times. The target antigen is unknown. It was template switching that added a universal primer site, and there were unique molecular identifiers on the cDNA. TCRdb used MiXCR to reprocess the 5' RACE reads, holding one entry per CDR3 protein. The table shows around 490,000 distinct CDR3 sequences, with approximately 14% occurring only once. CDR1 DFQATT and CDR2 SNEGSKA come from the germline V gene (reference sequence). Trimming removed 4 bases at V and 1 base at J, with 20 bases between. This CDR3 has 16 residues. Another study also made use of these data, one on yellow fever vaccine responses in identical twins. That work adds: Among the twins, the vaccine T cell response reportedly seemed partly convergent and partly personalized.

This clonotype was obtained from a woman aged 18-30 years in good health. Sequencing input: CD4+ T cells sorted from blood. The chain joins TRBV20-1 to TRBJ2-7; D is perhaps TRBD2 (6 bases). The CDR3 region is CSAIPLGGTPSYEQYF. Here the CDR3 DNA reads TGCAGTGCTATCCCCCTGGGGGGTACCCCTTCCTACGAGCAGTACTTC.